The 22 T cell receptor beta chains below come from one sample, sequenced in a study of neurological immune-mediated disorders. Regarding time point: longitudinal time-point 2. From the 5' RACE reads, TCRdb called clonotypes with MiXCR, one entry per CDR3 protein. Of around 50,000 distinct CDR3 sequences listed, about 12% were seen once; the top ten hold about 4.9%. The sample comprised PBMCs. These receptor sequences come from a male donor with HTLV-1-associated myelopathy (HAM/TSP).

The chain has TRBV7-2 and TRBJ2-2; D uncertain. The CDR3 covers 15 residues. Looked up from germline, CDR1 is SGHTA and CDR2 is FQGNSA. V lost 2 bases and J lost 0, with 7 bases in between. The CDR3 region is CASSLRQTNTGELFF. The CDR3 coding sequence is TGTGCCAGCAGCTTACGACAAACGAACACCGGGGAGCTGTTTTTT.

The chain joins TRBV20-1 to TRBJ2-7; tentatively, D is TRBD2 (6 bases). The germline V gene encodes CDR1 DFQATT and CDR2 SNEGSKA (reference sequence). This CDR3 is 14 amino acids long. Trimming took off 1 base at V and 0 bases at J, with 10 bases between the two ends. This chain's CDR3 is CSARARRGSYEQYF. CDR3 DNA: TGCAGTGCTAGAGCTAGGCGGGGCTCCTACGAGCAGTACTTC.

In regard to this clonotype: Because the CDR3's place on the DNA is in doubt, the DNA is left out and the CDR3 is given as listed by TCRdb. J is TRBJ2-1 and V is TRBV12-3 or TRBV12-4; TRBD2 is the table's D call and was not checked against the DNA. The CDR3 adds up to 21 amino acids, both ends counted. The CDR3 loop reads CASSFYICSARRRGGINEQFF.

This clonotype occurred many times. V and J are TRBV4-2 and TRBJ1-3; no clear D. Per germline, CDR1 LGHNA and CDR2 YNFKEQ. The CDR3 loop spans 16 amino acids. Trimming stripped 0 bases from V and 4 bases from J, with 13 bases between. DNA of the CDR3: TGTGCCAGCAGCCAAGAGTGGGGTGCTGGGGGAAACACCATATATTTT. Its translation: CASSQEWGAGGNTIYF.

In its sample, this clonotype was seen many times. This chain links TRBV12-3 or TRBV12-4 with TRBJ1-5; possibly TRBD1 for D (5 bases). V was shortened by 3 bases and J by 7 bases, with 13 bases between the two germline ends. The CDR3 has 14 amino acids. The CDR3 bases are TGTGCCAGCAGTTTGGGACGGCTCCCACAGCCCCAGCATTTT. It encodes CASSLGRLPQPQHF.

This clonotype was counted many times. CDR3 in amino acids: CSGRQGRAKNIQYF. As DNA, the CDR3 is TGCAGTGGGAGGCAGGGGCGCGCCAAAAACATTCAGTACTTC. The rearrangement uses TRBV20-1 and TRBJ2-4; D is perhaps TRBD1 (6 bases). Germline CDR1 is DFQATT and CDR2 is SNEGSKA (reference sequence). The CDR3 extends over 14 amino acids. The V end lost 7 bases, the J end lost 1 base, and 14 bases lay between the germline ends.

The V call is TRBV4-3, the J call TRBJ1-2, with D uncertain. Between the trimmed V and J ends, which lost 0 bases and 4 bases, there was a span of 6 bases. Germline V gives CDR1 LGHNA, CDR2 YSLEER. CDR3 size: 13 residues. CDR3 sequence reads: CASSQEEGYGYTF. The CDR3 coding sequence is TGCGCCAGCAGCCAAGAAGAGGGCTATGGCTACACCTTC.

This clonotype was counted ten times or more. The J gene is TRBJ1-1, the V gene TRBV6-2 or TRBV6-3; the match to TRBD1 covers 8 bases. The CDR3 is 15 amino acids. J gave up 4 bases and V 2 bases, and 6 bases lay outside the gene matches. Germline CDR1 MNHEY, CDR2 SVGEGT. CDR3 residues: CASSYTGDRSTEAFF. CDR3 coding DNA: TGTGCCAGCAGTTACACAGGGGACAGGAGCACTGAAGCTTTCTTT.

This clonotype was counted at least ten times. The CDR3 loop reads CASSFKGAPDTEAFF. The DNA of the CDR3 is TGTGCCAGCAGCTTTAAAGGGGCACCGGACACTGAAGCTTTCTTT. The chain is built from TRBV7-8 and TRBJ1-1; D might be TRBD1 (5 bases). Trimming pared 3 bases from V and 3 bases from J, leaving 14 bases between. The germline V gene has CDR1 SGHVS and CDR2 FQNEAQ. The CDR3 totals 15 residues.

At least ten counts were recorded for this clonotype. This chain uses TRBV3-1 with TRBJ1-1; D call uncertain. In germline, CDR1 is LGHDT, CDR2 YNNKEL (reference sequence). This CDR3 has 14 amino acids. The V end was cut by 2 bases, the J end by 1 base, with 8 bases between. CDR3 loop: CASSQLWGNTEAFF. CDR3 bases: TGTGCCAGCAGCCAATTGTGGGGGAACACTGAAGCTTTCTTT. The full variable domain, rest sourced from reference TRBV3-1 and TRBJ1-1, is DTAVSQTPKYLVTQMGNDKSIKCEQNLGHDTMYWYKQDSKKFLKIMFSYNNKELIINETVPNRFSPKSPDKAHLNLHINSLELGDSAVYFCASSQLWGNTEAFFGQGTRLTVV.

As regards this clonotype: This may stem from a read error, because a much larger clone lies one nucleotide away. This rearrangement joins TRBV24-1 to TRBJ2-2; 9 bases agree with TRBD1. Germline values: CDR1 KGHDR, CDR2 SFDVKD. The CDR3 extends over 16 amino acids. The CDR3 sequence: CATRPTRDRDTVELFF. The CDR3 nucleotides read TGTGCCACCAGACCCACCCGGGACAGGGACACCGTGGAGCTGTTTTTT.

In regard to this clonotype: A much more abundant neighbour one base away suggests this may be a read error. The chain uses TRBV20-1 and TRBJ2-3; 7 bases are a match to TRBD2. Germline V gives CDR1 DFQATT, CDR2 SNEGSKA (reference sequence). The length of the CDR3 is 15 residues. V shed 5 bases and J 3 bases; nucleotides not matched to a gene: 11. CDR3 sequence: CSAAPLAVTTDTQYF. The CDR3 DNA reads as TGCAGTGCTGCTCCTCTAGCGGTTACGACAGATACGCAGTATTTT.

This clonotype has a count of ten or more. The chain joins TRBV5-1 to TRBJ2-7, with a possible D match to TRBD2 (5 bases). V was clipped by 4 bases and J by 4 bases, with 21 bases between them. This CDR3 region has 16 residues. Germline V gene lookup returns CDR1 SGHRS and CDR2 YFSETQ. The CDR3 nucleotides read TGCGCCAGCAGCCCCTCGGGAATTACCCCCCGATACGAGCAGTACTTC. Protein: CASSPSGITPRYEQYF. Full variable domain (outside the CDR3, taken from reference TRBV5-1 and TRBJ2-7): KAGVTQTPRYLIKTRGQQVTLSCSPISGHRSVSWYQQTPGQGLQFLFEYFSETQRNKGNFPGRFSGRQFSNSRSEMNVSTLELGDSALYLCASSPSGITPRYEQYFGPGTRLTVT.

The genes are TRBV25-1 and TRBJ2-3; 10 bases align to TRBD1. The CDR3 sequence is 16 residues long. Losses at the gene ends were 3 bases for V and 7 bases for J; bases not matched to a gene: 10. CDR1 and CDR2 (germline): MGHDK, SYGVNS. CDR3 in amino acids: CASSDFDRGPGYTQYF. The DNA of the CDR3 is TGTGCCAGCAGTGACTTCGACAGGGGGCCAGGGTATACGCAGTATTTT.

This clonotype was seen many times. The rearrangement joins TRBV6-5 to TRBJ2-3; the D gene is possibly TRBD2 (6 bases). This CDR3 contains 15 residues. The V gene's germline CDR1 is MNHEY and CDR2 SVGAGI. V shed 6 bases and J shed 0 bases, with 13 bases lying between them. The chain's CDR3 is CASSSGGASTDTQYF. CDR3 sequence (DNA): TGTGCCAGCAGCTCCGGGGGAGCTAGCACAGATACGCAGTATTTT.

This clonotype was seen repeatedly, ten times or more. The chain is built from TRBV12-3 or TRBV12-4 and TRBJ1-2, with 10 nucleotides matching TRBD1. The CDR3 spans 15 residues. V was pared by 5 bases and J by 5 bases, with 8 bases of the junction left unmatched. CDR3 in amino acids: CASSPTGGVGYGYTF. The CDR3, as DNA: TGTGCCAGCAGTCCGACAGGGGGCGTCGGATATGGCTACACCTTC.

Note on this clonotype: Possible read error: a much larger clone is one base away. The chain employs TRBV7-2 and TRBJ1-5; TRBD1 might be the D (5 bases). The germline V and J ends were trimmed by 3 bases and 2 bases, with 14 bases remaining between them. The CDR3 runs 16 residues. The germline CDR1 and CDR2 sequences are SGHTA and FQGNSA. CDR3 nucleotides: TGTGCCAGCAGCTTGGTGAAGGGGATCGGCAATCAGCCCCAGCATTTT. This gives the protein CASSLVKGIGNQPQHF.

A note on this clonotype: Relative to the germline gene, one junction end is altered; a read error may explain this. The rearrangement joins TRBV6-2 or TRBV6-3 to TRBJ2-3, with D tentatively TRBD1 or TRBD2 (5 bases each). This CDR3 comprises 16 residues. The germline V gene encodes CDR1 MNHEY and CDR2 SVGEGT. The CDR3 here is CASSWDRDGDTHTQYF. CDR3 sequence (DNA): TGTGCCAGTAGTTGGGACCGGGACGGAGACACACATACGCAGTATTTT.

This clonotype was seen repeatedly, ten times or more. This chain joins TRBV14 and TRBJ2-3, with a possible D match to TRBD1 (6 bases). The V end lost 4 bases, the J end lost 6 bases, and 20 bases lay between the germline ends. There are 16 residues in the CDR3. Germline values: CDR1 SGHDN, CDR2 FVKESK. The CDR3 here is CASSLGTPWAVDTQYF. The CDR3 coding sequence is TGTGCCAGCAGCCTCGGGACACCTTGGGCGGTGGATACGCAGTATTTT.

Ten or more counts support this clonotype. This chain joins TRBV10-3 and TRBJ2-2; no reliable D call. The CDR3 contains 12 residues. Germline assignment: CDR1 ENHRY and CDR2 SYGVKD. The ends were cut back, 11 bases at V and 4 bases at J, with 11 bases in the middle. The CDR3 protein is CALSDGTGELFF. CDR3 bases: TGTGCCCTCTCGGACGGCACCGGGGAGCTGTTTTTT.

This clonotype was picked up many times. This rearrangement joins TRBV4-3 to TRBJ1-1; no clear D. Germline CDR1 and CDR2: LGHNA and YSLEER. Trimming pared 0 bases from V and 0 bases from J, leaving 11 bases between. The CDR3 extends over 16 amino acids. CDR3 sequence (DNA): TGCGCCAGCAGCCAAGATTACCCGATACTGAACACTGAAGCTTTCTTT. This codes for CASSQDYPILNTEAFF.

This clonotype was recorded at least ten times. V and J are TRBV6-2 or TRBV6-3 and TRBJ1-2; TRBD1 matches 7 bases. CDR1 and CDR2 (germline): MNHEY, SVGEGT. The trim removed 2 bases at V and 8 bases at J, leaving 8 bases unmatched. This CDR3 spans 14 amino acids. The CDR3 DNA follows: TGTGCCAGCAGTTACACACAGGGGCGGAGGGGCTACACCTTC. This sequence encodes CASSYTQGRRGYTF.